This entry lists 32 T cell receptor beta chains sequenced from one sample in a study of T-cell reconstitution after alpha-beta-depleted transplantation in children. Unique molecular identifiers featured in how the TCRbeta library was prepared. TCRdb redid the calling of the PCR reads with MiXCR, one entry per CDR3 protein. The sample holds roughly 500,000 distinct CDR3 sequences; 30% to 35% are singletons and the top ten take 2% to 2.5%. This sample comprised PBMCs from the stem cell graft donor, obtained from the stem cell graft. Receptor source: a human donor who donated a stem cell graft to a child with aplastic anemia.

This clonotype was picked up a small number of times. This CDR3 reads CASSSDGAGEQFF. The DNA for the CDR3 is TGTGCCAGCAGCTCGGACGGGGCCGGAGAGCAGTTCTTC. The chain links TRBV7-3 to TRBJ2-1; the D gene could be TRBD1 or TRBD2 (5 bases each). The CDR3 covers 13 residues. Germline assignment: CDR1 SGHTA and CDR2 FQGTGA. V was cut by 4 bases and J by 10 bases, with 14 bases left in between.

The genes are TRBV24-1 and TRBJ1-2; 8 bases match TRBD1. Trimming removed 4 bases from V and 3 bases from J; junction bases left unmatched: 3. Germline V gene data show CDR1 as KGHDR and CDR2 as SFDVKD. The CDR3 length is 14 residues. In nucleotides, the CDR3 is TGTGCCACCAGTGACCCGGGACAGGACTATGGCTACACCTTC. It codes for CATSDPGQDYGYTF.

This chain uses TRBV24-1 with TRBJ2-1, with 8 nucleotides matching TRBD2. The trim removed 4 bases at V and 8 bases at J, leaving 12 bases unmatched. The CDR3 has 16 amino acids. Germline CDR1 is KGHDR and CDR2 is SFDVKD. CDR3 protein: CATSDSIAGSIDEQFF. The CDR3 region has the DNA TGTGCCACCAGTGACTCAATAGCGGGGTCTATCGATGAGCAGTTCTTC.

This clonotype occurred a few times. This chain connects TRBV7-9 to TRBJ2-7; D unclear. Germline-derived CDR1 and CDR2 are SEHNR and FQNEAQ (reference sequence). This CDR3 has 12 residues. Trimming left V 5 bases short and J 4 bases short, with 9 bases between. DNA for the CDR3: TGTGCCAGCAGCCCCGACCCTTACGAGCAGTACGTC. Residues: CASSPDPYEQYV.

The CDR3 DNA follows: TGTGCCAGCAGCGTAGGTCCGGCGGGAGCCTACAATGAGCAGTTCTTC. Encoded protein: CASSVGPAGAYNEQFF. The chain employs TRBV9 and TRBJ2-1; TRBD2 agrees at 7 bases. The ends lost 0 bases at V and 2 bases at J; junction bases unmatched: 5. The CDR3 is 16 amino acids. The germline gives CDR1 SGDLS, CDR2 YYNGEE. Full variable domain (outside the CDR3, taken from reference TRBV9 and TRBJ2-1): DSGVTQTPKHLITATGQRVTLRCSPRSGDLSVYWYQQSLDQGLQFLIQYYNGEERAKGNILERFSAQQFPDLHSELNLSSLELGDSALYFCASSVGPAGAYNEQFFGPGTRLTVL.

J is TRBJ1-4 and V is TRBV10-3, with 7 bases lining up with TRBD1. The CDR3 loop spans 14 amino acids. V was pared by 4 bases and J by 8 bases, with 7 bases of the junction left unmatched. The V gene's germline CDR1 is ENHRY and CDR2 SYGVKD. The CDR3 sequence: CAISVAAGGEKLFF. The DNA of the CDR3 is TGTGCCATCAGTGTGGCGGCAGGGGGAGAAAAACTGTTTTTT.

The CDR3 bases are TGTGCCAGCAGCCCTCGACTAGCGGGAGCTTTCGATGAGCAGTTCTTC. Translated: CASSPRLAGAFDEQFF. The rearrangement joins TRBV7-9 to TRBJ2-1; 12 bases map to TRBD2. Germline CDR1 SEHNR, CDR2 FQNEAQ (reference sequence). The CDR3 is 16 amino acids. The V and J ends lost 5 bases and 8 bases, in that order; junction bases with no gene match: 10.

The sample holds a few counts of this clonotype. CDR3 loop: CASSQDKRESQFF. The CDR3 DNA sequence: TGCGCCAGCAGCCAAGATAAGCGGGAGTCGCAGTTCTTC. The chain recombines TRBV4-3 with TRBJ2-1; TRBD2 aligns across 8 bases. Germline trimming cut 0 bases from V and 12 bases from J; bases unmatched to any gene: 4. Per germline, CDR1 LGHNA and CDR2 YSLEER. The CDR3 covers 13 residues.

A few counts support this clonotype. The rearrangement links TRBV10-2 to TRBJ2-7, with 9 bases aligning to TRBD2. Trimming cost V 5 bases and J 4 bases; bases outside gene matches: 6. This CDR3 contains 14 residues. Germline V gives CDR1 WSHSY, CDR2 SAAADI. The CDR3 loop is CASSQQREVYEQYF. The DNA for the CDR3 is TGCGCCAGCAGTCAACAGCGGGAGGTGTACGAGCAGTACTTC.

This chain joins TRBV4-3 and TRBJ1-2; TRBD1 is a possible D gene (6 bases). Trimming pared 0 bases from V and 3 bases from J, leaving 11 bases between. Germline values: CDR1 LGHNA, CDR2 YSLEER. CDR3 size: 15 residues. The CDR3 DNA follows: TGCGCCAGCAGCCAAGATAAGGCAGGGGACTATGGCTACACCTTC. It encodes CASSQDKAGDYGYTF.

With respect to this clonotype: The CDR3 end shows no conserved phenylalanine or tryptophan, and so a read error is likely. The chain recombines TRBV5-1 with TRBJ2-7; a possible D gene is TRBD2 (5 bases). This CDR3 has 19 amino acids. Germline V lookup: CDR1 SGHRS, CDR2 YFSETQ. V was cut by 2 bases and J by 0 bases, with 24 bases left in between. The CDR3 spells CASSFVAGGTLATSYEQYS. The CDR3 DNA reads TGCGCCAGCAGCTTCGTGGCAGGAGGAACCTTAGCCACCTCCTACGAGCAGTACTCC.

The chain recombines TRBV6-1 with TRBJ1-1; possible D gene TRBD1, 5 bases. V shed 2 bases and J shed 4 bases, with 14 bases lying between them. This CDR3 is built from 15 residues. CDR1 is MNHNS and CDR2 is SASEGT in the germline V gene. CDR3 in DNA: TGTGCCAGCAGTGAATCATGGGCAGGGAGCACTGAAGCTTTCTTT. This gives the protein CASSESWAGSTEAFF.

In this sample, this clonotype turned up a few times. The rearrangement joins TRBV5-1 to TRBJ2-7; 13 bases fit TRBD2. With V trimmed by 2 bases and J by 6 bases, 8 bases remained unmatched. The germline CDR1 and CDR2 sequences are SGHRS and YFSETQ. The CDR3 has 16 amino acids. The CDR3 nucleotides are TGCGCCAGCAGCTTTTTGGGACTAGCGGGATGGAGCGAGCAGTACTTC. It codes for CASSFLGLAGWSEQYF.

In nucleotides, the CDR3 is TGTGCCATCATGAGCGCCGGGACAGCTCCCCCCTACGAGCAGTACTTC. Its protein is CAIMSAGTAPPYEQYF. The V gene is TRBV10-3, the J gene TRBJ2-7; TRBD1 matches at 7 bases. Per germline, CDR1 ENHRY and CDR2 SYGVKD. The CDR3 covers 16 residues. After removal of 7 bases from V and 2 bases from J, the junction contained 14 bases not matched to a gene.

This rearrangement joins TRBV28 to TRBJ1-4; no clear D gene. CDR3 length: 12 amino acids. The V gene's germline CDR1 is MDHEN and CDR2 SYDVKM. Trimming shortened V by 4 bases and J by 4 bases, and 4 bases separated the two germline ends. The CDR3 nucleotides are TGTGCCAGCAGTTGGGGTAATGAAAAACTGTTTTTT. This codes for CASSWGNEKLFF.

This clonotype was observed a handful of times. The chain joins TRBV12-3 or TRBV12-4 to TRBJ2-2, with D possibly matching TRBD1 (5 bases). V was trimmed by 9 bases and J by 1 base, leaving 15 bases between them. The CDR3 runs 15 residues. The CDR3 reads CASTPEGVNTGELFF. The CDR3 DNA follows: TGTGCCAGTACGCCTGAAGGGGTGAACACCGGGGAGCTGTTTTTT.

This clonotype came up a few times. This rearrangement joins TRBV30 to TRBJ2-3, with D uncertain. The length of the CDR3 is 11 residues. The ends were cut back, 5 bases at V and 8 bases at J, with 11 bases in the middle. Germline CDR1 is GTSNPN and CDR2 is SVGIG (reference sequence). The CDR3: CAWARSGTQYF. The CDR3, as DNA: TGTGCCTGGGCTCGGAGTGGTACGCAGTATTTT.

CDR3 residues: CASSGRGPDYGYTF. CDR3 nucleotides: TGTGCCAGCAGCGGCAGGGGGCCAGACTATGGCTACACCTTC. The rearrangement uses TRBV9 and TRBJ1-2; 8 bases are shared with TRBD1. Germline CDR1 reads SGDLS; CDR2 reads YYNGEE. The junction had 4 bases not matched to a gene; V was cut back by 3 bases and J by 3 bases. The CDR3 runs 14 residues.

The V call is TRBV5-1, the J call TRBJ2-3; 7 bases fit TRBD2. The CDR3 runs 16 residues. Trimming took 1 base from V and 1 from J; bases not matched to a gene: 6. Germline CDR1 reads SGHRS; CDR2 reads YFSETQ. Here the CDR3 reads CASSLPLAVGTDTQYF. Written as DNA, the CDR3 is TGCGCCAGCAGCTTGCCCCTAGCGGTCGGCACAGATACGCAGTATTTT.

The rearrangement uses TRBV5-6 and TRBJ1-2, with 11 nucleotides matching TRBD1. Losses at the gene ends were 4 bases for V and 8 bases for J; bases not matched to a gene: 13. This CDR3 has 16 amino acids. The germline V gene has CDR1 SGHDT and CDR2 YYEEEE. The CDR3 sequence: CASSPGTGGRGGGYTF. The CDR3 nucleotides are TGTGCCAGCAGCCCCGGGACAGGGGGGCGCGGTGGGGGCTACACCTTC.

V is TRBV5-1 and J is TRBJ2-3; D is undetermined. V was trimmed by 4 bases and J by 5 bases, leaving 11 bases between them. CDR1 is SGHRS, CDR2 YFSETQ, per germline. This CDR3 is 13 amino acids long. CDR3 in DNA: TGCGCCAGCAGCAGGATTCCTGGAGATACGCAGTATTTT. Translation: CASSRIPGDTQYF.

The chain uses TRBV6-1 and TRBJ2-5; tentatively, D is TRBD1 (5 bases). V gave up 1 base and J gave up 4 bases, with 13 bases separating them. The CDR3 is 15 amino acids. Germline V CDR1 and CDR2: MNHNS, SASEGT. The CDR3 coding sequence is TGTGCCAGCAGTGAAGGTCCGACAGCTGGAGAGACCCAGTACTTC. Amino acid sequence: CASSEGPTAGETQYF.

This clonotype was found a few times. The rearrangement joins TRBV28 to TRBJ1-1; D is perhaps TRBD1 (5 bases). V was clipped by 2 bases and J by 4 bases, with 11 bases between them. The CDR3 extends over 14 amino acids. Looked up from germline, CDR1 is MDHEN and CDR2 is SYDVKM. The CDR3 reads CASSLGGEGTEAFF. CDR3 coding DNA: TGTGCCAGCAGTTTAGGGGGGGAGGGCACTGAAGCTTTCTTT.

The rearrangement uses TRBV20-1 and TRBJ2-1, with 9 bases identical to TRBD2. V trimming: 5 bases; J trimming: 0 bases; junction bases outside the gene matches: 2. The CDR3 sequence is 14 residues long. CDR1 DFQATT and CDR2 SNEGSKA come from the germline V gene (reference sequence). The CDR3 sequence: CSALSGSSYNEQFF. CDR3 sequence (DNA): TGCAGTGCTCTTAGCGGGAGCTCCTACAATGAGCAGTTCTTC.

The gene calls are TRBV30 and TRBJ2-1; unclear D gene. V was pared by 3 bases and J by 9 bases, with 15 bases between. CDR3 length equals 13 residues. CDR1 is GTSNPN, CDR2 SVGIG, per germline (reference sequence). CDR3 nucleotide sequence: TGTGCCTGGAGAACAGCTGGCCCCCCTGAGCAGTTCTTC. Its translation is CAWRTAGPPEQFF.

Concerning this clonotype itself: A read error may produce the germline difference seen at one junction end. V usage is TRBV6-1 and J usage is TRBJ1-5, with a weak D call TRBD1 (6 bases). This CDR3 has 14 residues. In germline, CDR1 is MNHNS, CDR2 SASEGT. The CDR3 spells CACRGPGSNQPQHF. CDR3 nucleotides: TGTGCCTGCAGGGGACCTGGGAGCAATCAGCCCCAGCATTTT.

This clonotype was detected only a few times. The chain combines TRBV7-6 with TRBJ2-7; 11 bases match TRBD1. The CDR3 is 15 residues long. V shed 5 bases, J shed 3 bases, and the junction held 6 bases outside the gene matches. Per the germline V gene, CDR1 is SGHVS and CDR2 is FNYEAQ. The DNA of the CDR3 is TGTGCCAGCAGCAGAGGCGGGACAGGGGGCTACGAGCAGTACTTC. Amino acids: CASSRGGTGGYEQYF.

The rearrangement uses TRBV4-3 and TRBJ1-2; 8 nucleotides match TRBD1. Germline V gene sequence: CDR1 LGHNA, CDR2 YSLEER. V shed 6 bases and J 3 bases; nucleotides not matched to a gene: 12. The CDR3 is made up of 16 amino acids. CDR3 amino acids: CASSSGPDRVYYGYTF. The CDR3 region has the DNA TGCGCCAGCAGTTCTGGACCGGACAGGGTCTACTATGGCTACACCTTC.

This clonotype was counted only a few times. The chain recombines TRBV4-3 with TRBJ2-3; D is tentatively TRBD1 or TRBD2 (6 bases each). This CDR3 is built from 16 residues. From germline, CDR1 is LGHNA and CDR2 YSLEER. Trimming took 0 bases from V and 4 from J, leaving 14 bases between them. The CDR3 DNA follows: TGCGCCAGCAGCCAAGATAGGAGGGGGGCCGCAGATACGCAGTATTTT. This sequence encodes CASSQDRRGAADTQYF.

The V and J genes are TRBV18 and TRBJ2-1; TRBD1 matches 11 bases. Germline assignment: CDR1 KGHSH and CDR2 LQKENI. This CDR3 spans 15 amino acids. The junction had 1 base not matched to a gene; V was cut back by 3 bases and J by 3 bases. The CDR3 spells CASSPGTGGYNEQFF. In nucleotides, the CDR3 is TGTGCCAGCTCACCGGGGACAGGGGGCTACAATGAGCAGTTCTTC.

At least ten counts were recorded for this clonotype. The chain recombines TRBV20-1 with TRBJ2-7; the match to TRBD1 covers 9 bases. V gave up 2 bases and J gave up 11 bases; unmatched junction bases: 19. This CDR3 has 16 amino acids. Looked up from germline, CDR1 is DFQATT and CDR2 is SNEGSKA (reference sequence). CDR3 sequence (DNA): TGCAGTGCTAGATCTACTCCGGGACAGGGTTTCATTCAGGAGTACGTC. Its translation is CSARSTPGQGFIQEYV.

The chain joins TRBV5-1 to TRBJ2-2; the D gene is possibly TRBD1 (6 bases). The germline CDR1 and CDR2 sequences are SGHRS and YFSETQ. The CDR3 is 15 amino acids. Trimming left V 4 bases short and J 8 bases short, with 18 bases between. This chain's CDR3 is CASSLRQEGWGELFF. CDR3 nucleotide sequence: TGCGCCAGCAGCCTACGACAGGAAGGATGGGGGGAGCTGTTTTTT. The variable domain in full, completed from reference TRBV5-1 and TRBJ2-2, reads KAGVTQTPRYLIKTRGQQVTLSCSPISGHRSVSWYQQTPGQGLQFLFEYFSETQRNKGNFPGRFSGRQFSNSRSEMNVSTLELGDSALYLCASSLRQEGWGELFFGEGSRLTVL.